A selection of T cell receptor beta chains follows, all from one sample in a study of monozygotic twins with inflammatory bowel disease. TCRdb reprocessed the 5' RACE reads and reports one entry per CDR3 protein, with no DNA. The data include approximately 400,000 distinct CDR3 sequences; the top ten clones carry roughly 2.5%. The sequencing input was blood. These receptors were obtained from a human donor with ulcerative colitis or Crohn's disease, or a healthy co-twin of an affected twin (not recorded which). The CDR3 runs from the conserved cysteine through the conserved F or W. The order of the fields is V gene, J gene, CDR3 protein.

>TRBV3-1|TRBJ2-5
CASSPGLAGWETQYF
>TRBV3-1|TRBJ1-1
CASSLVSMNTEAFF
>TRBV15|TRBJ2-1
CATSRRGSGRENNEQFF
>TRBV9|TRBJ1-5
CASSATGGNQPQHF
>TRBV5-1|TRBJ2-3
CASSWASTDTQYF
>TRBV5-4|TRBJ2-5
CASSLFDSAQYF
>TRBV5-1|TRBJ2-7
CASSLQGDSSYEQYF
>TRBV5-6|TRBJ1-6
CASSLAQGRNSPLHF
>TRBV5-5|TRBJ2-1
CASSYDGYEQFF
>TRBV14|TRBJ2-1
CASSQVEPFGGLGIHEQFF
>TRBV3-1|TRBJ2-6
CASSQGNFNSGANVLTF
>TRBV7-2|TRBJ1-2
CASSQPDQGYTF
>TRBV7-9|TRBJ1-2
CASSPPSRPGYTF
>TRBV7-9|TRBJ2-1
CASSFVGVLAAMEQFF
>TRBV7-2|TRBJ2-1
CACRTERWHNEQFF
>TRBV20-1|TRBJ1-1
CSANGQGRTEAFF
>TRBV21-1|TRBJ1-5
CASRTLDRVNQPQHF
>TRBV20-1|TRBJ2-3
CSAQGRADTQYF
>TRBV3-1|TRBJ1-5
CASSQDMGAGQPQHF
>TRBV10-3|TRBJ2-5
CAITNSREETQYF
>TRBV5-4|TRBJ1-1
CASSLQSEAFF
>TRBV10-3|TRBJ2-1
CAISVPGNNEQFF
>TRBV12-3/TRBV12-4|TRBJ1-6
CASSPGRSNSPLHF
>TRBV12-3/TRBV12-4|TRBJ1-1
CASSFDGGGRAFF
>TRBV6-4|TRBJ1-2
CATQTLRGPEGGYTF
>TRBV7-2|TRBJ2-1
CASSRNTDYNEQFF
>TRBV6-6|TRBJ1-1
CASSTLGNTEAFF
>TRBV11-2|TRBJ1-4
CASSLDAGNNEKLFF